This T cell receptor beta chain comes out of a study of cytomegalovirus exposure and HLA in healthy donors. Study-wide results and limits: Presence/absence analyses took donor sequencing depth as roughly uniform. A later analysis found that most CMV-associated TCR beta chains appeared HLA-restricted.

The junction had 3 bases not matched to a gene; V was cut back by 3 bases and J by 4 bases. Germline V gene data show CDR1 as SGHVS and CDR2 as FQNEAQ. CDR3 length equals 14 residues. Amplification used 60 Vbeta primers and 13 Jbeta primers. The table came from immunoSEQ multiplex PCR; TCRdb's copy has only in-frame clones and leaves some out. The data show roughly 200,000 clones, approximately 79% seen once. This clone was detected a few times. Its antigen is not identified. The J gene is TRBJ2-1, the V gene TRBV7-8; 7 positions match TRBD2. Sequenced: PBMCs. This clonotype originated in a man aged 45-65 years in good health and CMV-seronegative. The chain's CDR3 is CASSFGGGYNEQFF. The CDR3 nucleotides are TGTGCCAGCAGCTTCGGGGGAGGGTACAATGAGCAGTTCTTC.